Here is one T cell receptor (beta chain) with its context. Antigen specificity is unknown. 60 Vbeta and 13 Jbeta primers were used in PCR. Per the original methods: In a later analysis, roughly 86 million unique TCR beta chains included roughly 11 million shared by two or more donors. Libraries were prepared by immunoSEQ multiplex PCR; TCRdb keeps only in-frame clonotypes and omits some of them. V and J calls plus clone size are reproduced from that table; the DNA served to infer D and trimming. Altogether about 250,000 clones are present, around four fifths being singletons, with the ten largest covering approximately 0.47%. The germline V and J ends were trimmed by 0 bases and 10 bases, with 15 bases remaining between them. The CDR3 covers 14 residues. The V gene's germline CDR1 is WNHNN and CDR2 SYGVQD (reference sequence). This entry comes from a study of cytomegalovirus exposure and HLA in healthy donors. Overall study results and limits: TCR beta sequences reportedly predicted the HLA-A and HLA-B alleles of most subjects accurately. The study flagged some 180 TCR beta chains as cytomegalovirus-associated. Most TCR sequences were uncommon, yet certain public TCRs appeared in many donors.

The clonotype comes from a boy younger than 18 in good health and CMV-seronegative. The chain has TRBV10-1 and TRBJ1-1; tentatively, D is TRBD1 (5 bases). Sequenced sample: PBMCs. CDR3 in DNA: TGCGCCAGCAGTGAGTCGAACAAGGGGCCGCGAGCTTTCTTT. Protein: CASSESNKGPRAFF.